The 31 T cell receptor beta chains listed next were all sequenced from one sample in a study of Ad26.COV2.S vaccination and SARS-CoV-2 variants listed by TCRdb under 2021. Library generation was performed with the immunoSEQ multiplex PCR assay. TCRdb took over this immuneACCESS table, retaining in-frame rearrangements with V and J assigned. Such tables are incomplete; in checked studies, under half of the missing clones stem from an unresolved V gene, and the remainder is unexplained. The sample data list more than 120,000 clones, and roughly 85% of these were observed just once. Of the sample, about 5% is held by the ten largest clones. The intended sense of this specimen's time point label: individuals recovered from natural SARS-CoV-2 infection. The sample consisted of peripheral blood, taken after recovery from COVID-19. The receptor set was obtained from a human donor who had recovered from COVID-19.

The V and J genes are TRBV27 and TRBJ2-1; maybe TRBD1 (5 bases). This CDR3 comprises 15 residues. V lost 2 bases and J lost 1, with 9 bases in between. Germline CDR1 MNHEY, CDR2 SMNVEV (reference sequence). CDR3 bases: TGTGCCAGCAGTTTACAGGGAAATTCCTACAATGAGCAGTTCTTC. This codes for CASSLQGNSYNEQFF.

V and J are TRBV19 and TRBJ2-7; maybe TRBD1 (6 bases). The V gene lost 6 bases and the J gene lost 6 bases, with 15 bases spanning the gap. There are 13 residues in the CDR3. Germline V gene lookup returns CDR1 LNHDA and CDR2 SQIVND (reference sequence). CDR3 region: CASSPSGGGEQYF. The CDR3 nucleotides read TGTGCCAGTAGCCCAAGTGGGGGCGGCGAGCAGTACTTC.

The chain joins TRBV19 to TRBJ1-2, with D possibly being TRBD1 (6 bases). V was clipped by 7 bases and J by 4 bases, with 25 bases between them. This CDR3 contains 17 residues. Germline V gene lookup returns CDR1 LNHDA and CDR2 SQIVND (reference sequence). The CDR3 sequence is CASNNMGGADTTYGYTF. CDR3 DNA sequence: TGTGCCAGTAACAATATGGGGGGGGCAGATACAACCTATGGCTACACCTTC.

This chain joins TRBV25-1 and TRBJ2-7; 9 bases are shared with TRBD1. The germline gives CDR1 MGHDK, CDR2 SYGVNS. This CDR3 is 15 amino acids long. V lost 3 bases and J lost 1; bases outside the gene matches: 4. CDR3 sequence reads: CASSEPGQGSYEQYF. In DNA form, the CDR3 reads TGTGCCAGCAGTGAGCCCGGACAGGGGTCCTACGAGCAGTACTTC.

V and J are TRBV3-1 (or the pseudogene TRBV3-2) and TRBJ1-5, with a tentative D call TRBD1 (6 bases). The germline CDR1 and CDR2 sequences are LGHDT and YNNKEL (reference sequence). The CDR3 is 14 amino acids. The V gene lost 5 bases and the J gene lost 3 bases, with 11 bases spanning the gap. The CDR3 DNA reads as TGTGCCAGCAGCTCTCGGGACACCAATCAGCCCCAGCATTTT. Encoded protein: CASSSRDTNQPQHF.

This clone was seen just once. This chain joins TRBV9 and TRBJ2-1; the D call may be TRBD1 or TRBD2 (5 bases each). The V end was cut by 2 bases, the J end by 5 bases, with 14 bases between. There are 15 residues in the CDR3. Germline CDR1 and CDR2: SGDLS and YYNGEE. CDR3 in amino acids: CASSVGVSHHNEQFF. Written as DNA, the CDR3 is TGTGCCAGCAGCGTGGGGGTTTCCCACCACAATGAGCAGTTCTTC.

The chain has TRBV6-5 and TRBJ1-4; D unresolved. This CDR3 is 14 amino acids long. Germline V gene sequence: CDR1 MNHEY, CDR2 SVGAGI. V dropped 7 bases and J dropped 5 bases, with 14 bases sitting between them. The CDR3 DNA follows: TGTGCCAGCACCCTGGGATCGGGGAATGAAAAACTGTTTTTT. This codes for CASTLGSGNEKLFF.

The chain has TRBV13 and TRBJ2-3; 9 bases align to TRBD1. J was trimmed by 3 bases and V by 5 bases; bases with no gene match: 12. CDR1 and CDR2 (germline): PRHDT, FYEKMQ (reference sequence). The CDR3 consists of 17 residues. DNA for the CDR3: TGTGCCAGCAGCCCCGTAGACAGGGGGAGTCAGACAGATACGCAGTATTTT. It codes for CASSPVDRGSQTDTQYF.

The chain uses TRBV11-2 and TRBJ2-1; a weak D match, TRBD1 (6 bases). CDR3 length equals 16 residues. The germline V gene has CDR1 SGHAT and CDR2 FQNNGV. V lost 1 base and J 6 bases, leaving 16 bases between the germline ends. CDR3 in DNA: TGTGCCAGCAGCTTAGGGGACACAAGGGGTATCAATGAGCAGTTCTTC. Its translation: CASSLGDTRGINEQFF.

This sequence joins TRBV19 and TRBJ1-1, with D unresolved. With 9 bases removed from V and 0 bases from J, the gap between germline ends came to 14 bases. The CDR3 is made up of 14 amino acids. CDR1 is LNHDA and CDR2 is SQIVND in the germline V gene (reference sequence). As DNA, the CDR3 is TGTGCCAGCAACTACCATGCCATGAACACTGAAGCTTTCTTT. This codes for CASNYHAMNTEAFF.

This clone was observed a few times. The CDR3, as DNA: TGTGCTAGTGGTTTGGGGCAATCGGGGGCCAACGTCCTGACTTTC. This encodes CASGLGQSGANVLTF. The V gene is TRBV12-5, the J gene TRBJ2-6; the D is unclear. This CDR3 contains 15 residues. CDR1 is LGHNT, CDR2 FRNRAP, per germline. Trimming left V 1 base short and J 4 bases short, with 8 bases between.

This sequence joins TRBV13 and TRBJ1-4, with 10 bases aligning to TRBD1. This CDR3 contains 15 residues. With V trimmed by 5 bases and J by 6 bases, 6 bases remained unmatched. Germline-derived CDR1 and CDR2 are PRHDT and FYEKMQ (reference sequence). Here the CDR3 DNA reads TGTGCCAGCAGCAACTCCGGGACAGGGGATGAAAAACTGTTTTTT. It yields the protein CASSNSGTGDEKLFF.

The chain has TRBV28 and TRBJ1-1, with unresolved D. Trimming removed 6 bases from V and 4 bases from J, with 6 bases in between. CDR3 length: 11 amino acids. CDR1 is MDHEN and CDR2 is SYDVKM in the germline V gene. CDR3 in amino acids: CASRAGTEAFF. The CDR3 DNA reads as TGTGCCAGCAGGGCGGGCACTGAAGCTTTCTTT. The full variable domain, its missing parts supplied by reference TRBV28 and TRBJ1-1, is DVKVTQSSRYLVKRTGEKVFLECVQDMDHENMFWYRQDPGLGLRLIYFSYDVKMKEKGDIPEGYSVSREKKERFSLILESASTNQTSMYLCASRAGTEAFFGQGTRLTVV.

V usage is TRBV12-3 or TRBV12-4 and J usage is TRBJ1-6, with D perhaps TRBD1 (5 bases). V was cut by 5 bases and J by 9 bases, with 11 bases left in between. This CDR3 is 13 amino acids long. The CDR3 reads CASSEDRTSPLHF. The DNA of the CDR3 is TGTGCCAGCAGTGAAGACAGAACTTCACCCCTCCACTTT.

The gene calls are TRBV5-1 and TRBJ2-2, with D uncertain. The CDR3 is made up of 16 amino acids. Per germline, CDR1 SGHRS and CDR2 YFSETQ. The V gene lost 0 bases and the J gene lost 4 bases, with 13 bases spanning the gap. The CDR3: CASSLDGTLTTGELFF. The DNA of the CDR3 is TGCGCCAGCAGCTTGGATGGTACACTTACCACCGGGGAGCTGTTTTTT.

This sequence joins TRBV28 and TRBJ1-2, with unresolved D. CDR3 length equals 12 residues. Germline assignment: CDR1 MDHEN and CDR2 SYDVKM. The ends were cut back, 6 bases at V and 4 bases at J, with 9 bases in the middle. As DNA, the CDR3 is TGTGCCAGCAGGGAAGCAAGCTATGGCTACACCTTC. This translates into CASREASYGYTF.

The V gene is TRBV3-1 (or the pseudogene TRBV3-2), the J gene TRBJ2-3; no reliable D call. Trimming removed 1 base at V and 4 bases at J, with 9 bases between. This CDR3 region has 14 residues. Germline V CDR1 and CDR2: LGHDT, YNNKEL (reference sequence). CDR3 nucleotide sequence: TGTGCCAGCAGCCAAGGGGGATGGGCAGATACGCAGTATTTT. It translates to CASSQGGWADTQYF.

The chain uses TRBV6-5 and TRBJ1-6; TRBD1 matches at 10 bases. Germline V gene sequence: CDR1 MNHEY, CDR2 SVGAGI. The V and J ends lost 10 bases and 6 bases, in that order; junction bases with no gene match: 3. The CDR3 is 13 amino acids. The CDR3 sequence: CATRDRGNSPLHF. Here the CDR3 DNA reads TGTGCCACCCGGGACAGGGGTAATTCACCCCTCCACTTT.

This chain connects TRBV24-1 to TRBJ2-3; D is possibly TRBD2 (5 bases). Germline CDR1 and CDR2: KGHDR and SFDVKD. The V end was cut by 4 bases, the J end by 5 bases, with 12 bases between. CDR3 length: 14 amino acids. The CDR3 region has the DNA TGTGCCACCAGTGACTTGGACTCGCAAGATACGCAGTATTTT. Protein: CATSDLDSQDTQYF.

The V gene is TRBV5-4, the J gene TRBJ2-3, with 10 bases aligning to TRBD2. This CDR3 region has 17 residues. Germline values: CDR1 SGHNT, CDR2 YYREEE (reference sequence). Losses at the gene ends were 7 bases for V and 1 base for J; bases not matched to a gene: 12. The CDR3 sequence is CASGRTSGSLGTDTQYF. The CDR3 coding sequence is TGTGCCAGCGGAAGGACTAGCGGTTCCCTGGGCACAGATACGCAGTATTTT.

V gene TRBV28 combines with J gene TRBJ1-2; D is undetermined. The length of the CDR3 is 12 residues. V was clipped by 2 bases and J by 8 bases, with 9 bases between them. Per germline, CDR1 MDHEN and CDR2 SYDVKM. In DNA form, the CDR3 reads TGTGCCAGCAGTTTAACGGTGGGGGGCTACACCTTC. This translates into CASSLTVGGYTF.

The V call is TRBV11-3, the J call TRBJ2-1, with D perhaps TRBD1 (6 bases). Germline lookup yields CDR1 SGHNT and CDR2 YENEEA. Trimming removed 0 bases from V and 9 bases from J, with 9 bases in between. This CDR3 region has 13 residues. The CDR3 coding sequence is TGTGCCAGCAGCTTAGACAGGGGAAGTGAGCAGTTCTTC. Residues: CASSLDRGSEQFF.

The V call is TRBV7-9, the J call TRBJ2-1, with 7 bases fitting TRBD2. CDR1 and CDR2 from the germline V gene are SEHNR and FQNEAQ (reference sequence). The J segment lost 10 bases and the V segment lost 1 base, leaving 13 bases of the junction unmatched. This CDR3 has 16 residues. The CDR3 loop is CASSLDMAGDPREQFF. In DNA, the CDR3 is TGTGCCAGCAGCTTAGACATGGCGGGGGACCCTCGGGAGCAGTTCTTC. Filled out from reference TRBV7-9 and TRBJ2-1, the complete variable domain reads DTGVSQNPRHKITKRGQNVTFRCDPISEHNRLYWYRQTLGQGPEFLTYFQNEAQLEKSRLLSDRFSAERPKGSFSTLEIQRTEQGDSAMYLCASSLDMAGDPREQFFGPGTRLTVL.

The chain links TRBV6-2 or TRBV6-3 to TRBJ2-1; no firm D call. V lost 2 bases and J lost 15, with 20 bases in between. Looked up from germline, CDR1 is MNHEY and CDR2 is SVGEGT. This CDR3 comprises 14 residues. The CDR3 loop is CASSYTGLSVVWFF. In DNA form, the CDR3 reads TGTGCCAGCAGTTACACGGGCCTATCTGTGGTTTGGTTCTTC.

V gene TRBV5-1 combines with J gene TRBJ2-1; 8 bases agree with TRBD1. This CDR3 comprises 15 residues. Germline V gene data show CDR1 as SGHRS and CDR2 as YFSETQ. Losses at the gene ends were 1 base for V and 5 bases for J; bases not matched to a gene: 5. The CDR3 sequence is CASSLRSGGNNEQFF. As DNA, the CDR3 is TGCGCCAGCAGCTTGAGGTCAGGGGGCAACAATGAGCAGTTCTTC.

This rearrangement joins TRBV7-6 to TRBJ2-2, with D possibly being TRBD1 (6 bases). With 8 bases removed from V and 4 bases from J, the gap between germline ends came to 11 bases. This CDR3 comprises 13 residues. The V gene's germline CDR1 is SGHVS and CDR2 FNYEAQ. In nucleotides, the CDR3 is TGTGCCAGCCGGGGACACTCCACCGGGGAGCTGTTTTTT. Protein sequence: CASRGHSTGELFF.

V gene TRBV28 combines with J gene TRBJ2-3; TRBD1 or TRBD2 may be the D gene (5 bases each). In germline, CDR1 is MDHEN, CDR2 SYDVKM. There are 15 residues in the CDR3. V was trimmed by 3 bases and J by 3 bases, leaving 13 bases between them. The CDR3 DNA reads as TGTGCCAGCAGTTTTGGGGGAACGAGGACAGATACGCAGTATTTT. Translation: CASSFGGTRTDTQYF. Complete variable domain (other parts from reference TRBV28 and TRBJ2-3): DVKVTQSSRYLVKRTGEKVFLECVQDMDHENMFWYRQDPGLGLRLIYFSYDVKMKEKGDIPEGYSVSREKKERFSLILESASTNQTSMYLCASSFGGTRTDTQYFGPGTRLTVL.

The chain couples TRBV4-3 to TRBJ1-1; D uncertain. The CDR3 sequence is 16 residues long. V was pared by 4 bases and J by 1 base, with 16 bases between. Germline V gene data show CDR1 as LGHNA and CDR2 as YSLEER. The CDR3 loop is CASSPVSVATNTEAFF. The CDR3 DNA reads TGCGCCAGCAGCCCGGTCAGTGTAGCCACGAACACTGAAGCTTTCTTT.

V is TRBV7-9 and J is TRBJ2-7; 9 bases match TRBD1. Trimming at V came to 3 bases and at J to 3 bases, leaving 3 bases not matched to a gene. Looked up from germline, CDR1 is SEHNR and CDR2 is FQNEAQ (reference sequence). The CDR3 spans 14 residues. The CDR3 spells CASSLGTGFYEQYF. The CDR3, as DNA: TGTGCCAGCAGCTTGGGGACAGGGTTCTACGAGCAGTACTTC.

The table lists this clone with a few counts. The gene calls are TRBV19 and TRBJ2-2; D call uncertain. V was pared by 8 bases and J by 3 bases, with 19 bases between. The CDR3 spans 16 residues. Germline lookup yields CDR1 LNHDA and CDR2 SQIVND (reference sequence). The CDR3 coding sequence is TGTGCCAGTCAAACCAGAGGTGAGGCTGACACCGGGGAGCTGTTTTTT. Translation gives CASQTRGEADTGELFF.

By sample fraction, this clone is large. The J gene is TRBJ1-5, the V gene TRBV7-8; no definite D call. V was cut by 1 base and J by 1 base, with 17 bases left in between. CDR3 size: 18 residues. In germline, CDR1 is SGHVS, CDR2 FQNEAQ. This chain's CDR3 is CASSLGVGGPRSNQPQHF. The CDR3 DNA reads as TGTGCCAGCAGCTTAGGGGTTGGAGGGCCGAGGAGCAATCAGCCCCAGCATTTT.